These 23 T cell receptor beta chains came from one sample sequenced in a study of cytomegalovirus exposure and HLA in healthy donors. With 60 Vbeta and 13 Jbeta primers, the PCR was carried out. TCRdb's table, derived via immunoSEQ multiplex PCR, lists solely in-frame clones and lacks some. The table includes nearly 110,000 clones, over 70% detected once. The sample consisted of PBMCs. The origin of the receptors is a man aged 30 to 45 in good health and CMV-seronegative.

This clone occurred a few times. The rearrangement joins TRBV5-6 to TRBJ2-7; TRBD2 matches 9 bases. Germline-derived CDR1 and CDR2 are SGHDT and YYEEEE. V trimming: 4 bases; J trimming: 1 base; junction bases outside the gene matches: 9. The CDR3 runs to 16 residues. CDR3 DNA: TGTGCCAGCAGCGAGCGGGGGGCGGCCGGTTCCTACGAGCAGTACTTC. This encodes CASSERGAAGSYEQYF.

The chain joins TRBV2 to TRBJ2-7; D is ambiguous. Germline CDR1 reads SNHLY; CDR2 reads FYNNEI. V lost 4 bases and J 0 bases, leaving 10 bases between the germline ends. This CDR3 contains 14 residues. CDR3 DNA: TGTGCCAGCAGTGGTCTAAAGAGCTCCTACGAGCAGTACTTC. Its translation is CASSGLKSSYEQYF.

The genes are TRBV11-3 and TRBJ2-7; 7 bases agree with TRBD2. Unmatched junction bases numbered 14, after V lost 4 bases and J lost 8 bases. CDR3 length equals 15 residues. Germline CDR1 SGHNT, CDR2 YENEEA. The CDR3 loop reads CASSSPHPGREQQYF. In DNA, the CDR3 is TGTGCCAGCAGCTCCCCCCATCCGGGGCGGGAGCAGCAGTACTTC.

The chain joins TRBV10-2 to TRBJ2-3; TRBD2 matches 9 bases. Germline CDR1 and CDR2: WSHSY and SAAADI. The CDR3 contains 14 residues. After removal of 7 bases from V and 5 bases from J, the junction contained 7 bases not matched to a gene. The CDR3: CASKAREGRDTQYF. DNA for the CDR3: TGCGCCAGCAAAGCGCGGGAGGGCCGAGATACGCAGTATTTT.

The chain combines TRBV5-4 with TRBJ2-7; 7 bases align to TRBD1. The CDR3 covers 14 residues. The V segment lost 2 bases and the J segment 5 bases; nucleotides outside the gene matches: 7. CDR1 is SGHNT, CDR2 YYREEE, per germline (reference sequence). The chain's CDR3 is CASSFDRVLHEQYF. CDR3 DNA: TGTGCCAGCAGCTTTGACAGGGTTTTACACGAGCAGTACTTC.

This clone appeared once. This chain uses TRBV7-3 with TRBJ2-5; a possible D gene is TRBD2 (6 bases). Trimming removed 2 bases at V and 5 bases at J, with 12 bases between. Germline CDR1 SGHTA, CDR2 FQGTGA. The CDR3 is made up of 14 amino acids. CDR3 residues: CASSLGPGVETQYF. In nucleotides, the CDR3 is TGTGCCAGCAGCTTAGGACCGGGGGTGGAGACCCAGTACTTC.

The CDR3 loop is CASSLPGQADYGYTF. CDR3 coding DNA: TGTGCCAGCAGCCTCCCGGGACAGGCAGACTATGGCTACACCTTC. The chain recombines TRBV5-8 with TRBJ1-2, with TRBD1 matching over 8 bases. There are 15 residues in the CDR3. Trimming removed 4 bases from V and 3 bases from J; junction bases left unmatched: 8. The germline V gene encodes CDR1 SGHTS and CDR2 YDEGEE.

This chain uses TRBV13 with TRBJ1-5, with a possible D match to TRBD1 (6 bases). The ends were cut back, 0 bases at V and 6 bases at J, with 15 bases in the middle. This CDR3 has 16 amino acids. Germline loops: CDR1 PRHDT, CDR2 FYEKMQ (reference sequence). The chain's CDR3 is CASSLGSWGPGQPQHF. The CDR3 coding sequence is TGTGCCAGCAGCTTAGGATCGTGGGGGCCAGGTCAGCCCCAGCATTTT.

The chain has TRBV7-9 and TRBJ2-1, with 12 bases fitting TRBD2. From germline, CDR1 is SEHNR and CDR2 FQNEAQ (reference sequence). The CDR3 loop spans 17 amino acids. Trimming at V came to 5 bases and at J to 4 bases, leaving 9 bases not matched to a gene. CDR3 in amino acids: CASSTRLAGVRYNEQFF. CDR3 DNA sequence: TGTGCCAGCAGCACCCGACTAGCGGGAGTTAGGTACAATGAGCAGTTCTTC.

This chain connects TRBV7-9 to TRBJ1-2; D is unresolved. Trimming took off 5 bases at V and 5 bases at J, with 12 bases between the two ends. CDR1 is SEHNR and CDR2 is FQNEAQ in the germline V gene (reference sequence). This CDR3 has 13 residues. The DNA of the CDR3 is TGTGCCAGCAGCCAAGTCCTGAGTTATGGCTACACCTTC. It is translated as CASSQVLSYGYTF.

The rearrangement uses TRBV28 and TRBJ1-1; D is possibly TRBD1 (6 bases). The ends were cut back, 5 bases at V and 0 bases at J, with 13 bases in the middle. This CDR3 has 15 amino acids. Germline V CDR1 and CDR2: MDHEN, SYDVKM. CDR3 protein: CASSPRGALNTEAFF. The CDR3 DNA reads as TGTGCCAGCAGTCCCCGGGGGGCGTTGAACACTGAAGCTTTCTTT.

The rearrangement joins TRBV5-4 to TRBJ1-2; 7 bases line up with TRBD1. V shed 4 bases and J 2 bases; nucleotides not matched to a gene: 14. CDR3 length equals 17 residues. The V gene's germline CDR1 is SGHNT and CDR2 YYREEE (reference sequence). The CDR3 DNA follows: TGTGCCAGCAGCCGGAACCTAATCGGACAGGCCAACTATGGCTACACCTTC. It translates to CASSRNLIGQANYGYTF. Together with reference TRBV5-4 and TRBJ1-2, the CDR3 gives the full variable domain: ETGVTQSPTHLIKTRGQQVTLRCSSQSGHNTVSWYQQALGQGPQFIFQYYREEENGRGNFPPRFSGLQFPNYSSELNVNALELDDSALYLCASSRNLIGQANYGYTFGSGTRLTVV.

The table lists this clone with a few counts. V is TRBV14 and J is TRBJ2-7, with 8 bases fitting TRBD2. Germline values: CDR1 SGHDN, CDR2 FVKESK. The CDR3 runs to 14 residues. Losses at the gene ends were 4 bases for V and 4 bases for J; bases not matched to a gene: 6. This chain's CDR3 is CASSPGLVTYEQYF. As DNA, the CDR3 is TGTGCCAGCAGCCCGGGACTAGTTACATACGAGCAGTACTTC.

This rearrangement joins TRBV19 to TRBJ2-7, with TRBD2 matching over 12 bases. The CDR3 extends over 12 amino acids. CDR1 and CDR2 (germline): LNHDA, SQIVND (reference sequence). Trimming at V came to 6 bases and at J to 6 bases, leaving 0 bases not matched to a gene. This CDR3 is CASRTSGSEQYF. As DNA, the CDR3 is TGTGCCAGTAGGACTAGCGGGAGCGAGCAGTACTTC.

A remark on this clone: Other nucleotide sequences in the sample specify the same CDR3. This sequence joins TRBV19 and TRBJ2-5; D may be TRBD2 (6 bases). The CDR3 extends over 12 amino acids. Trimming took 3 bases from V and 5 from J, leaving 7 bases between them. Germline loops: CDR1 LNHDA, CDR2 SQIVND (reference sequence). CDR3 protein: CASSIGGETQYF. The CDR3 nucleotides read TGTGCCAGTAGTATTGGGGGGGAGACCCAGTACTTC.

This chain joins TRBV5-1 and TRBJ2-1; D is uncertain. Germline values: CDR1 SGHRS, CDR2 YFSETQ. The CDR3 runs 12 residues. Trimming took 2 bases from V and 5 from J, leaving 5 bases between them. The CDR3 loop reads CASSFGDNEQFF. CDR3 coding DNA: TGCGCCAGCAGCTTTGGAGACAATGAGCAGTTCTTC.

CDR3 amino acids: CASSSVSGANVLTF. CDR3 DNA: TGTGCCAGCAGCTCAGTTTCTGGGGCCAACGTCCTGACTTTC. This chain connects TRBV5-4 to TRBJ2-6; D is uncertain. The CDR3 runs 14 residues. Trimming stripped 3 bases from V and 1 base from J, with 5 bases between. Germline-derived CDR1 and CDR2 are SGHNT and YYREEE (reference sequence).

The chain employs TRBV7-9 and TRBJ2-5, with D possibly matching TRBD2 (5 bases). The V gene's germline CDR1 is SEHNR and CDR2 FQNEAQ (reference sequence). V was clipped by 3 bases and J by 5 bases, with 13 bases between them. The CDR3 has 14 residues. The CDR3 bases are TGTGCCAGCAGCTTGTATGAGAGGGAGGAGACCCAGTACTTC. Protein sequence: CASSLYEREETQYF. Combining the CDR3 with reference TRBV7-9 and TRBJ2-5 gives the whole variable domain DTGVSQNPRHKITKRGQNVTFRCDPISEHNRLYWYRQTLGQGPEFLTYFQNEAQLEKSRLLSDRFSAERPKGSFSTLEIQRTEQGDSAMYLCASSLYEREETQYFGPGTRLLVL.

The chain has TRBV28 and TRBJ2-7; possible D gene TRBD2, 6 bases. V lost 6 bases, J lost 4 bases, and 16 bases lay in between. The germline CDR1 and CDR2 sequences are MDHEN and SYDVKM. The CDR3 has 14 residues. The CDR3 reads CASRTRDSSYEQYF. The CDR3, as DNA: TGTGCCAGCAGAACCCGGGACTCCTCGTACGAGCAGTACTTC.

This chain joins TRBV18 and TRBJ2-5, with 15 nucleotides matching TRBD2. Germline lookup yields CDR1 KGHSH and CDR2 LQKENI. V lost 6 bases, J lost 0 bases, and 5 bases stayed unmatched. CDR3 size: 17 residues. The CDR3 bases are TGTGCCAGCTCGCCCGGGACTAGCGGGAGGTACCAAGAGACCCAGTACTTC. Translated: CASSPGTSGRYQETQYF.

The chain joins TRBV19 to TRBJ2-5, with 12 bases matching TRBD2. This CDR3 has 16 amino acids. Germline CDR1 is LNHDA and CDR2 is SQIVND (reference sequence). Trimming cost V 4 bases and J 1 base; bases outside gene matches: 4. The CDR3 spells CASSTGLAGPQETQYF. DNA of the CDR3: TGTGCCAGTAGTACCGGACTAGCGGGGCCCCAAGAGACCCAGTACTTC.

The chain has TRBV12-5 and TRBJ1-3; 11 bases match TRBD1. The germline CDR1 and CDR2 sequences are LGHNT and FRNRAP. J lost 1 base, V lost 5 bases, and 4 bases had no gene match. CDR3 length: 16 amino acids. This CDR3 is CASGPGQGVSGNTIYF. CDR3 bases: TGTGCTAGTGGTCCGGGACAGGGGGTTTCTGGAAACACCATATATTTT. Complete variable domain (other parts from reference TRBV12-5 and TRBJ1-3): DARVTQTPRHKVTEMGQEVTMRCQPILGHNTVFWYRQTMMQGLELLAYFRNRAPLDDSGMPKDRFSAEMPDATLATLKIQPSEPRDSAVYFCASGPGQGVSGNTIYFGEGSWLTVV.

The gene calls are TRBV29-1 and TRBJ1-2, with no clear D. The CDR3 consists of 12 residues. Germline CDR1 SQVTM, CDR2 ANQGSEA. The ends were cut back, 0 bases at V and 4 bases at J, with 6 bases in the middle. CDR3 in amino acids: CSVEEGSYGYTF. CDR3 bases: TGCAGCGTTGAAGAGGGCAGCTATGGCTACACCTTC. The full variable domain, its missing parts supplied by reference TRBV29-1 and TRBJ1-2, is SAVISQKPSRDICQRGTSLTIQCQVDSQVTMMFWYRQQPGQSLTLIATANQGSEATYESGFVIDKFPISRPNLTFSTLTVSNMSPEDSSIYLCSVEEGSYGYTFGSGTRLTVV.